This T cell receptor (beta chain) is drawn from a study of T cell responses to AZD1222 COVID-19 vaccine. The CDR3 consists of 14 residues. Trimming took 0 bases from V and 3 from J, leaving 7 bases between them. Germline-derived CDR1 and CDR2 are SGDLS and YYNGEE. Some clones are missing from TCRdb's copy, which holds only in-frame ones; the method was immunoSEQ multiplex PCR. This sample has 200,000 or so clones, with about 90% found just once. The V call is TRBV9, the J call TRBJ1-5, with D hard to call. The sample consisted of peripheral blood, taken on day 0 of MenACWY control vaccination. This receptor was identified in an adult in good health. The CDR3 coding sequence is TGTGCCAGCAGCGTAGGGTCAGCCAATCAGCCCCAGCATTTT. This sequence encodes CASSVGSANQPQHF.